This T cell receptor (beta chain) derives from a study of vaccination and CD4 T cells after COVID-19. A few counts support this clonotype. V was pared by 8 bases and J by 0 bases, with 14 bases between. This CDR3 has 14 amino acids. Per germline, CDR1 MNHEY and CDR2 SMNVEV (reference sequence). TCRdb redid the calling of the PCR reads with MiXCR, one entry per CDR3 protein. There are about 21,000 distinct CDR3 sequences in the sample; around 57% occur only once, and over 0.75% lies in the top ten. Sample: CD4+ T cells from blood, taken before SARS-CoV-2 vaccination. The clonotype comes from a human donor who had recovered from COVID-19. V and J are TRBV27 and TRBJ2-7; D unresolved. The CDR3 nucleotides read TGTGCCAGCCGCATAGAGTTTAGCTCCTACGAGCAGTACTTC. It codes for CASRIEFSSYEQYF.